Listed below are T cell receptor beta chains from one sample, sequenced in a study of blood T cells in healthy people across ages. TCRdb called the 5' RACE reads again in MiXCR, with one record for every CDR3 protein. The sample comprises just over 1 million distinct CDR3 sequences, under 45% of which are singletons, and 15% to 20% rests with the top ten. Sequencing was done on a sample of blood. The receptors come from a woman aged 55-70 years in good health. Each CDR3 is given with its conserved first and last residue. Each record gives: D gene, J gene, V gene, clone size, CDR3 DNA, CDR3 protein. D genes are given only for firm matches. A clone size is listed for some rows: how often the clone was seen (once, few, many), or a class if it is expanded.

D: TRBD2
J: TRBJ2-1
V: TRBV27
size: NA
DNA: TGTGCCAGCAACCATGGACTAGTAGGCAATGAGCAGTTCTTC
CDR3: CASNHGLVGNEQFF

D: NA
J: TRBJ2-7
V: TRBV4-2
size: NA
DNA: TGTGCCAGCAGCCAAGTGCTGTCCGAGCAGTACTTC
CDR3: CASSQVLSEQYF

D: TRBD1
J: TRBJ2-7
V: TRBV9
size: NA
DNA: TGTGCCAGCAGCGTAGCGGGACAGGGGGCCTACGAGCAGTACTTC
CDR3: CASSVAGQGAYEQYF

D: NA
J: TRBJ1-1
V: TRBV5-1
size: once
DNA: TGCGCCAGCAGCGGCATAACGAACACTGAAGCTTTCTTT
CDR3: CASSGITNTEAFF

D: TRBD2
J: TRBJ2-7
V: TRBV27
size: NA
DNA: TGTGCCAGCGGGATCGGAACTAGCGGGACAGGCTACGAGCAGTACTTC
CDR3: CASGIGTSGTGYEQYF

D: NA
J: TRBJ2-5
V: TRBV5-6
size: NA
DNA: TGTGCCAGCAGCTTCCGGACAGTGTACCAAGAGACCCAGTACTTC
CDR3: CASSFRTVYQETQYF

D: NA
J: TRBJ2-1
V: TRBV27
size: NA
DNA: TGTGCCAGCAGTTTGGGGACAACCCGGGATGAGCAGTTCTTC
CDR3: CASSLGTTRDEQFF

D: NA
J: TRBJ1-2
V: TRBV29-1
size: once
DNA: TGCAGCGTTGAAGTAGGTCCATACTATGGCTACACCTTC
CDR3: CSVEVGPYYGYTF

D: NA
J: TRBJ2-5
V: TRBV7-3
size: NA
DNA: TGTGCCAGCAGCTTAACGGGGGGCGTAACAAAGACCCAGTACTTC
CDR3: CASSLTGGVTKTQYF

D: NA
J: TRBJ1-4
V: TRBV6-5
size: NA
DNA: TGTGCCAGCAGTTACAGCTTAACTAATGAAAAACTGTTTTTT
CDR3: CASSYSLTNEKLFF

D: TRBD1
J: TRBJ2-1
V: TRBV2
size: few
DNA: TGTGCCAGCAGTGAAGGGCCCCGGGACAGACAGTTCTTC
CDR3: CASSEGPRDRQFF

D: NA
J: TRBJ2-1
V: TRBV12-3/TRBV12-4
size: NA
DNA: TGTGCCAGCAGACATCGGGGGAAGGGCGAGCAGTTCTTC
CDR3: CASRHRGKGEQFF

D: NA
J: TRBJ1-1
V: TRBV9
size: NA
DNA: TGTGCCAGCAGCGTAGACACAGTCGGGGTCACTGAAGCTTTCTTT
CDR3: CASSVDTVGVTEAFF

D: NA
J: TRBJ1-2
V: TRBV20-1
size: NA
DNA: TGCAGTGCTAGTGAGGGGGATGGCTACACCTTC
CDR3: CSASEGDGYTF

D: TRBD2
J: TRBJ2-7
V: TRBV27
size: few
DNA: TGTGCCAGCAGTTTCGGGGGGGCGGAAGAGCAGTACTTC
CDR3: CASSFGGAEEQYF

D: NA
J: TRBJ2-7
V: TRBV29-1
size: many
DNA: TGCAGCGTTGGGACAACAGGCTACGAGCAGTACTTC
CDR3: CSVGTTGYEQYF

D: NA
J: TRBJ2-2
V: TRBV5-1
size: NA
DNA: TGCGCCAGCCAGGAGGGGGCCATGGGGCTGTTTTTT
CDR3: CASQEGAMGLFF

D: NA
J: TRBJ1-1
V: TRBV19
size: NA
DNA: TGTGCCAGTAGCGGGAGTCTTAACACTGAAGCTTTCTTT
CDR3: CASSGSLNTEAFF

D: TRBD1
J: TRBJ2-7
V: TRBV30
size: NA
DNA: TGTGCCTGGAGTCTAAGGGGGCGCGAAATGGTCGAGCAGTACTTC
CDR3: CAWSLRGREMVEQYF

D: TRBD2
J: TRBJ2-3
V: TRBV6-2/TRBV6-3
size: NA
DNA: TGTGCCAGCACTAGCGGGAGGATTAGCACAGATACGCAGTATTTT
CDR3: CASTSGRISTDTQYF

D: NA
J: TRBJ1-4
V: TRBV15
size: few
DNA: TGTGCCACCAGCAGAGAGATGGCAACTAATGAAAAACTGTTTTTT
CDR3: CATSREMATNEKLFF

D: TRBD1
J: TRBJ1-2
V: TRBV6-5
size: NA
DNA: TGTGCCAGCAGTTATTTGGGGGCAGGGGGCGTGAAGGGCTACACCTTC
CDR3: CASSYLGAGGVKGYTF

D: TRBD2
J: TRBJ2-1
V: TRBV3-1
size: few
DNA: TGTGCCAGCAGCCTAGCGGGAGAATATGAGCAGTTCTTC
CDR3: CASSLAGEYEQFF

D: NA
J: TRBJ2-1
V: TRBV10-1
size: few
DNA: TGCGCCAGCAGTGCCCTTCCTCTCGCCCCTTACAATGAGCAGTTCTTC
CDR3: CASSALPLAPYNEQFF

D: TRBD1
J: TRBJ2-1
V: TRBV28
size: NA
DNA: TGTGCCAGCAGTGTCACCGGACAGGGCGATGAGCAGTTCTTC
CDR3: CASSVTGQGDEQFF

D: NA
J: TRBJ1-1
V: TRBV6-1
size: once
DNA: TGTGCCAGCAGTGAAGGCAGGGCCCGCCCCACTGAAGCTTTCTTT
CDR3: CASSEGRARPTEAFF

D: NA
J: TRBJ2-5
V: TRBV25-1
size: NA
DNA: TGTGCCAGCTCCAGAGAGGGTAGAGGGGAGACCCAGTACTTC
CDR3: CASSREGRGETQYF

D: NA
J: TRBJ2-7
V: TRBV2
size: NA
DNA: TGTGCCAGCAGTGTATCGAGCGACGAGCAGTACTTC
CDR3: CASSVSSDEQYF

D: TRBD2
J: TRBJ2-1
V: TRBV10-3
size: NA
DNA: TGTGCCATCAGTGAATGGGCTAGCGGGAGCTCCTACAATGAGCAGTTCTTC
CDR3: CAISEWASGSSYNEQFF

D: NA
J: TRBJ2-7
V: TRBV6-1
size: few
DNA: TGTGCCAGCGGAACAGGGACGAGAGCGGTCAGGACCCTTTACGAGCAGTACTTC
CDR3: CASGTGTRAVRTLYEQYF

D: NA
J: TRBJ1-1
V: TRBV6-2/TRBV6-3
size: many
DNA: TGTGCCAGCAGTTACGGGACGCCAGGGGAAAGGAACACTGAAGCTTTCTTT
CDR3: CASSYGTPGERNTEAFF

D: NA
J: TRBJ1-5
V: TRBV20-1
size: NA
DNA: TGCAGTGTCGATCAGGGTGGGGTTGGAAATCAGCCCCAGCATTTT
CDR3: CSVDQGGVGNQPQHF

D: NA
J: TRBJ1-2
V: TRBV2
size: NA
DNA: TGTGCCAACCGGGACACTGGTCTCTATGGCTACACCTTC
CDR3: CANRDTGLYGYTF

D: TRBD1
J: TRBJ1-5
V: TRBV20-1
size: NA
DNA: TGCAGTGCTACTAAGACAGGGGGCGCGTATCAGCCCCAGCATTTT
CDR3: CSATKTGGAYQPQHF

D: TRBD1
J: TRBJ2-3
V: TRBV6-2/TRBV6-3
size: few
DNA: TGTGCCAGCAGCTCGGACAGGGTGGTTGCAGATACGCAGTATTTT
CDR3: CASSSDRVVADTQYF

D: NA
J: TRBJ2-1
V: TRBV11-3
size: NA
DNA: TGTGCCAGCAGTCCCGAGGACAGACGGGGCTACAATGAGCAGTTCTTC
CDR3: CASSPEDRRGYNEQFF

D: NA
J: TRBJ1-2
V: TRBV20-1
size: NA
DNA: TGCAGTGCGATCCCCGGCAGCCAGAGTAACTATGGCTACACCTTC
CDR3: CSAIPGSQSNYGYTF

D: NA
J: TRBJ2-2
V: TRBV7-2
size: few
DNA: TGTGCCAGCAGGAACCGGGGAGGCGGTAACACCGGGGAGCTGTTTTTT
CDR3: CASRNRGGGNTGELFF

D: NA
J: TRBJ2-3
V: TRBV7-2
size: NA
DNA: TGTGCCAGGATGGCTAGCCTCAGCACAGATACGCAGTATTTT
CDR3: CARMASLSTDTQYF

D: TRBD1
J: TRBJ2-3
V: TRBV20-1
size: few
DNA: TGCAGTGCTAGCAACAGGGGGCGAGGCACAGATACGCAGTATTTT
CDR3: CSASNRGRGTDTQYF